This TCR beta chain was retrieved from a study of T cell responses to AZD1222 COVID-19 vaccine. Some clones are missing from TCRdb's copy, which holds only in-frame ones; the method was immunoSEQ multiplex PCR. The sample has some 150,000 clones, 90% seen once. This sequence was found in an adult in good health. The material sequenced was peripheral blood, taken on day 0 of AZD1222 vaccination.

This chain's CDR3 is CASSHRDSPYEQYF. CDR3 in DNA: TGTGCCAGCAGTCACCGGGACAGCCCCTACGAGCAGTACTTC. This chain links TRBV2 with TRBJ2-7, with 7 bases fitting TRBD1. V gave up 5 bases and J gave up 2 bases; unmatched junction bases: 6. CDR3 length: 14 amino acids. CDR1 is SNHLY, CDR2 FYNNEI, per germline.